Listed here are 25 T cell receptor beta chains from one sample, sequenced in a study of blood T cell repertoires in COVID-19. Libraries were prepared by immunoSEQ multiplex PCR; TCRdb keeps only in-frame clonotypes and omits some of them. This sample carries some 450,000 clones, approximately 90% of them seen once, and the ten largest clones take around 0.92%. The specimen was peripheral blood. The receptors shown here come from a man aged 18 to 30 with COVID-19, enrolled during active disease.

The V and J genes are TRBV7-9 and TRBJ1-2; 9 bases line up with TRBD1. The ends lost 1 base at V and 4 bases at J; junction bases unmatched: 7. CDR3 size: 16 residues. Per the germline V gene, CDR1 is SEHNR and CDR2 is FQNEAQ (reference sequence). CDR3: CASSLVAGTGFYGYTF. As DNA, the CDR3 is TGTGCCAGCAGCTTAGTCGCCGGGACAGGGTTCTATGGCTACACCTTC.

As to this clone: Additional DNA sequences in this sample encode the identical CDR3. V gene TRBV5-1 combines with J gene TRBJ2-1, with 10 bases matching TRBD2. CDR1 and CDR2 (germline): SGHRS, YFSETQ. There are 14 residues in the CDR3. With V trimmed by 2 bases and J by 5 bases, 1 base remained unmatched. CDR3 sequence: CASSFLAGDNEQFF. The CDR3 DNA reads TGCGCCAGCAGCTTCCTAGCGGGGGACAATGAGCAGTTCTTC.

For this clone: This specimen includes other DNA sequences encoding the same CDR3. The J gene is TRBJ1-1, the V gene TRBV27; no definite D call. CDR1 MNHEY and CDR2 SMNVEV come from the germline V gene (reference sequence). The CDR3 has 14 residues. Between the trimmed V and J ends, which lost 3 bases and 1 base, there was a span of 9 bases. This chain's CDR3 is CASSFRGQNTEAFF. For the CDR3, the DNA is TGTGCCAGCAGTTTCAGAGGGCAGAACACTGAAGCTTTCTTT.

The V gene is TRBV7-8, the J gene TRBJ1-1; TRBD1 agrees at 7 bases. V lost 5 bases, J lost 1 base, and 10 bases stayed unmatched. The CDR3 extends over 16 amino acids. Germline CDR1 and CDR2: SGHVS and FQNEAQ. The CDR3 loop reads CASSPRTGTANTEAFF. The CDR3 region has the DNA TGTGCCAGCAGCCCGAGGACCGGGACAGCGAACACTGAAGCTTTCTTT. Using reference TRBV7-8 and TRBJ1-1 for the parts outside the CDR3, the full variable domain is GAGVSQSPRYKVAKRGQDVALRCDPISGHVSLFWYQQALGQGPEFLTYFQNEAQLDKSGLPSDRFFAERPEGSVSTLKIQRTQQEDSAVYLCASSPRTGTANTEAFFGQGTRLTVV.

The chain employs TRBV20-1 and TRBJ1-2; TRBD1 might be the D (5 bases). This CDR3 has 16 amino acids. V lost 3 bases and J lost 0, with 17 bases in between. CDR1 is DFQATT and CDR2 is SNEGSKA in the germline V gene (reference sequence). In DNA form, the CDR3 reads TGCAGTGCTAGTGGAGGGAGGGGTAGTACTAACTATGGCTACACCTTC. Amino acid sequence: CSASGGRGSTNYGYTF.

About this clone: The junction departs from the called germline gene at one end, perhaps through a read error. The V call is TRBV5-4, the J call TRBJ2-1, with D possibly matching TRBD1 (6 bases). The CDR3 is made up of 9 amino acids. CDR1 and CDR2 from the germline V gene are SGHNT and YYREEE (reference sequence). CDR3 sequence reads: CASGAGDIF. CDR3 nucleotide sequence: TGTGCCAGCGGGGCAGGGGATATCTTC.

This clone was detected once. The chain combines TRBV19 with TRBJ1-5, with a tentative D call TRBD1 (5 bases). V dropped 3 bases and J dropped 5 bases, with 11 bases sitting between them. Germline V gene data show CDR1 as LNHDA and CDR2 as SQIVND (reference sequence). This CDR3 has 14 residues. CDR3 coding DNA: TGTGCCAGTAGTATCGATGGGGCGGATCAGCCCCAGCATTTT. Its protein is CASSIDGADQPQHF. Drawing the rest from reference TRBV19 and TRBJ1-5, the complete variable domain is DGGITQSPKYLFRKEGQNVTLSCEQNLNHDAMYWYRQDPGQGLRLIYYSQIVNDFQKGDIAEGYSVSREKKESFPLTVTSAQKNPTAFYLCASSIDGADQPQHFGDGTRLSIL.

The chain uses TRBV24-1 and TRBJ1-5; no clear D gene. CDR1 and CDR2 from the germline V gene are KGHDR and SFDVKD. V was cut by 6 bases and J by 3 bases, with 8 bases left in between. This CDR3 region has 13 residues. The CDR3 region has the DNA TGTGCCACCAGTCCTGACAACAATCAGCCCCAGCATTTT. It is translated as CATSPDNNQPQHF.

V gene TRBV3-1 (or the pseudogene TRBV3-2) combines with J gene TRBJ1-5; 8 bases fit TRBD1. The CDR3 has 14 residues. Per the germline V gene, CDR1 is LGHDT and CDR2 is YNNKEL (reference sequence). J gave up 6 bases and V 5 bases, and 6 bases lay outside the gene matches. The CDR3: CASSSTGGGQPQHF. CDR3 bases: TGTGCCAGCAGCTCCACAGGGGGTGGTCAGCCCCAGCATTTT.

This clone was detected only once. The CDR3 region is CASSSGEKRAETQYF. The CDR3 bases are TGTGCCAGCAGCTCCGGAGAAAAACGCGCGGAGACCCAGTACTTC. The V gene is TRBV27, the J gene TRBJ2-5, with D unresolved. The germline V and J ends were trimmed by 6 bases and 5 bases, with 19 bases remaining between them. CDR1 is MNHEY, CDR2 SMNVEV, per germline (reference sequence). This CDR3 region has 15 residues.

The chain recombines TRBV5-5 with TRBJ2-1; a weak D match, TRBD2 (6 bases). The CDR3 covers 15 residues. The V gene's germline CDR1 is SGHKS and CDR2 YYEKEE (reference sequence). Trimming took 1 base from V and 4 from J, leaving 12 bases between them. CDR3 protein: CASSLPGLGYNEQFF. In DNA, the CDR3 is TGTGCCAGCAGCTTGCCGGGACTCGGATACAATGAGCAGTTCTTC.

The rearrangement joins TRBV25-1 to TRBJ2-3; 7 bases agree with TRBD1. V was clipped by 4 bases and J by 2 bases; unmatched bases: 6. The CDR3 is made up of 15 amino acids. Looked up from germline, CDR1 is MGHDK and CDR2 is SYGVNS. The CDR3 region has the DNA TGTGCCAGCAGTGCCTTACAGGGGCCCACAGATACGCAGTATTTT. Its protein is CASSALQGPTDTQYF.

This CDR3 reads CASSWDRGLETQYF. In DNA form, the CDR3 reads TGTGCCAGCAGTTGGGACAGGGGGTTAGAGACCCAGTACTTC. The chain recombines TRBV28 with TRBJ2-5, with TRBD1 identical over 11 bases. The ends lost 4 bases at V and 4 bases at J; junction bases unmatched: 2. Germline V gene sequence: CDR1 MDHEN, CDR2 SYDVKM. CDR3 length equals 14 residues.

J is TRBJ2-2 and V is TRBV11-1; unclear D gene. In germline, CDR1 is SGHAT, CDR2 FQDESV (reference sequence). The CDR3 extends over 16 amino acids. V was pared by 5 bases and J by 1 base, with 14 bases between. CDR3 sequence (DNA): TGTGCCAGCAGCCTACCCGGCAGGTTGAACACCGGGGAGCTGTTTTTT. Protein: CASSLPGRLNTGELFF. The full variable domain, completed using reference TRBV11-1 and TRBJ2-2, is EAEVAQSPRYKITEKSQAVAFWCDPISGHATLYWYRQILGQGPELLVQFQDESVVDDSQLPKDRFSAERLKGVDSTLKIQPAELGDSAMYLCASSLPGRLNTGELFFGEGSRLTVL.

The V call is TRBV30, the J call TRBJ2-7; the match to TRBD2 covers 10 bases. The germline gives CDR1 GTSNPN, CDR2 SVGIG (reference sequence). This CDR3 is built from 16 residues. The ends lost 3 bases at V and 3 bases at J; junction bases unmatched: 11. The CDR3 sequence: CAWSHSGLASIYEQYF. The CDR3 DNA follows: TGTGCCTGGAGCCACTCGGGACTAGCGTCGATCTACGAGCAGTACTTC.

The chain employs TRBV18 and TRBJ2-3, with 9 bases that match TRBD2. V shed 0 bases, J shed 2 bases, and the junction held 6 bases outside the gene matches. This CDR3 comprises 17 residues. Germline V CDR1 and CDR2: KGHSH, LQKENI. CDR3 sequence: CASSPPRGGGATDTQYF. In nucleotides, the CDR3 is TGTGCCAGCTCACCACCGAGGGGCGGGGGGGCCACAGATACGCAGTATTTT.

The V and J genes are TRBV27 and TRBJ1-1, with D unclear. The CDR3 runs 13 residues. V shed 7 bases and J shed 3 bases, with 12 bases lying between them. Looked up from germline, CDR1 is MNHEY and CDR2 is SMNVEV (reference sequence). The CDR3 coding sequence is TGTGCCAGCAAGGTGGGGAGGGACACTGAAGCTTTCTTT. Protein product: CASKVGRDTEAFF.

The CDR3, as DNA: TGTGCCAGCTCACCAGGGACTAACTCCTACGAGCAGTACTTC. Protein product: CASSPGTNSYEQYF. The gene calls are TRBV18 and TRBJ2-7; 7 bases align to TRBD2. This CDR3 spans 14 amino acids. Per germline, CDR1 KGHSH and CDR2 LQKENI. Trimming removed 2 bases from V and 0 bases from J; junction bases left unmatched: 1.

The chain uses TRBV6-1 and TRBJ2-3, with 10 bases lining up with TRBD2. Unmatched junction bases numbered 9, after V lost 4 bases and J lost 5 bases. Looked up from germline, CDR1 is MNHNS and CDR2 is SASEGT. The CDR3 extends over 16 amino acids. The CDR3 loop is CASSVLAGEVGDTQYF. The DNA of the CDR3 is TGTGCCAGCAGTGTGCTAGCGGGAGAGGTAGGAGATACGCAGTATTTT.

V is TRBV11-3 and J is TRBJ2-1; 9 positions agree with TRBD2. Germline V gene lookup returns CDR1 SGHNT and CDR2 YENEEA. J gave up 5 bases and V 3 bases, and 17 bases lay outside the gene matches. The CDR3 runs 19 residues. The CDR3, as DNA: TGTGCCAGCAGCTTCGGAGGGTGGCGGGAGGGCCGTGGGGACAATGAGCAGTTCTTC. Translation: CASSFGGWREGRGDNEQFF.

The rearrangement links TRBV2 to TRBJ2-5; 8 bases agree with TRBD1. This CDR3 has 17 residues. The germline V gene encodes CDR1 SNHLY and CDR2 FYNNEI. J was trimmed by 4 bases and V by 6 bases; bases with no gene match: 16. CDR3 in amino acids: CASRLKGADRGRETQYF. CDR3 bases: TGTGCCAGCAGACTGAAGGGGGCCGACAGGGGTCGAGAGACCCAGTACTTC.

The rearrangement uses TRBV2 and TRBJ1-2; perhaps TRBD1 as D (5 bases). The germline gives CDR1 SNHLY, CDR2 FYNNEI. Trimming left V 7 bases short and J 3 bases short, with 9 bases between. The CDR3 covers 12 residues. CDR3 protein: CASKGTDYGYTF. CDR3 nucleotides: TGTGCCAGCAAGGGGACTGACTATGGCTACACCTTC.

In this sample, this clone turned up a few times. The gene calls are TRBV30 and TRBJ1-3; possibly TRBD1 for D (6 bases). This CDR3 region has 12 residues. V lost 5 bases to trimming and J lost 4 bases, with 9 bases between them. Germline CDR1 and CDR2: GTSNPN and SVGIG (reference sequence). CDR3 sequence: CAWGGQGNTIYF. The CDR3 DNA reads TGTGCCTGGGGTGGACAGGGAAACACCATATATTTT.

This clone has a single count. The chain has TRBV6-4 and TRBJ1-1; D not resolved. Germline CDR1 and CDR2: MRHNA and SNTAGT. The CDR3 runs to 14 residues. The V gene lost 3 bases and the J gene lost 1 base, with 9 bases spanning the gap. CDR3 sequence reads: CASSESAANTEAFF. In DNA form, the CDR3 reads TGTGCCAGCAGTGAATCGGCGGCGAACACTGAAGCTTTCTTT.

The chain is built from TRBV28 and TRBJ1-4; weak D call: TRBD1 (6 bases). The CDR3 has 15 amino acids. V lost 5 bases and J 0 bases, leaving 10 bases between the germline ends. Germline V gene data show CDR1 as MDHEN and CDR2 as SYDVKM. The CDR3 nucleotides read TGTGCCAGCAGTCTCCCAGGGGCAACTAATGAAAAACTGTTTTTT. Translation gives CASSLPGATNEKLFF.